The 26 T cell receptor beta chains given below trace back to one sample, sequenced in a study of T cells in Graves' hyperthyroidism and ophthalmopathy. TCR beta CDR3 region amplification was performed from RNA transcripts. A set of HTBI primers served as the primers for a first-round RT-PCR of the TCR CDR3. TCRdb processed the multiplex PCR reads anew with MiXCR; each CDR3 protein has one entry. The data show around 560,000 distinct CDR3 sequences, with 16% seen just once and about 18% held by the top ten. Source material: blood. The receptor source for this set is a woman aged 18-30 years with Graves' hyperthyroidism.

This clonotype was seen only a few times. V is TRBV20-1 and J is TRBJ1-1, with a possible D match to TRBD1 (6 bases). The CDR3 loop spans 11 amino acids. CDR1 is DFQATT, CDR2 SNEGSKA, per germline (reference sequence). Trimming cost V 8 bases and J 7 bases, with 14 bases left between them. The CDR3 DNA sequence: TGCAGTACCGGGACACCTGGTGAAGCTTTCTTT. It codes for CSTGTPGEAFF.

This clonotype was seen more than once but under ten times. The chain links TRBV20-1 to TRBJ2-7; 8 bases line up with TRBD2. The length of the CDR3 is 19 residues. Germline V gene data show CDR1 as DFQATT and CDR2 as SNEGSKA (reference sequence). V shed 1 base, J shed 0 bases, and the junction held 17 bases outside the gene matches. The CDR3 loop is CSARGDGTELADFSYEQYF. The CDR3 DNA sequence: TGCAGTGCTAGAGGTGACGGGACGGAACTAGCGGATTTCTCCTACGAGCAGTACTTC.

This clonotype was detected many times. This chain uses TRBV12-3 or TRBV12-4 with TRBJ1-6; D might be TRBD1 (5 bases). There are 11 residues in the CDR3. Trimming left V 6 bases short and J 8 bases short, with 5 bases between. The CDR3 bases are TGTGCCAGCAGGGGGGATTCACCCCTCCACTTT. It translates to CASRGDSPLHF.

This clonotype has just one count. The CDR3 does not close with the conserved phenylalanine or tryptophan, likely indicating a read error. The chain has TRBV11-2 and TRBJ2-4; D gene uncertain. Germline lookup yields CDR1 SGHAT and CDR2 FQNNGV. The CDR3 spans 15 residues. V was trimmed by 0 bases and J by 0 bases, leaving 6 bases between them. In DNA, the CDR3 is TGTGCCAGCAGCTTAGAGCGGCTAGCCAAAAACATTCAGTACCTC. It yields the protein CASSLERLAKNIQYL.

This sequence joins TRBV9 and TRBJ2-7; D is possibly TRBD2 (6 bases). V was cut by 3 bases and J by 4 bases, with 17 bases left in between. Looked up from germline, CDR1 is SGDLS and CDR2 is YYNGEE. There are 15 residues in the CDR3. In DNA, the CDR3 is TGTGCCAGCAGCGCCGAGAGCGTGGGGGGATACGAGCAGTACTTC. It translates to CASSAESVGGYEQYF.

This clonotype was counted only a few times. The V call is TRBV6-1, the J call TRBJ1-5; 7 nucleotides align to TRBD1. V shed 6 bases, J shed 1 base, and the junction held 9 bases outside the gene matches. The germline V gene encodes CDR1 MNHNS and CDR2 SASEGT. The CDR3 extends over 16 amino acids. The CDR3 spells CASSAKGAGSNQPQHF. As DNA, the CDR3 is TGTGCCAGCAGCGCCAAGGGGGCAGGGAGCAATCAGCCCCAGCATTTT.

This clonotype was seen a few times. This chain connects TRBV20-1 to TRBJ2-7, with D hard to call. The CDR3 is made up of 10 amino acids. V lost 6 bases, J lost 6 bases, and 9 bases lay in between. Germline V gene sequence: CDR1 DFQATT, CDR2 SNEGSKA (reference sequence). CDR3 loop: CSAAPAEQYF. DNA for the CDR3: TGCAGTGCCGCCCCCGCCGAGCAGTACTTC.

This clonotype came up many times. The V call is TRBV7-9, the J call TRBJ2-7; no definite D call. Per germline, CDR1 SEHNR and CDR2 FQNEAQ (reference sequence). The CDR3 length is 12 residues. V lost 4 bases and J 6 bases, leaving 10 bases between the germline ends. The CDR3, as DNA: TGTGCCAGCAGCTCCCTACTCGCCGAGCAGTACTTC. Protein sequence: CASSSLLAEQYF.

The chain has TRBV7-2 and TRBJ1-4; TRBD1 aligns across 11 bases. The V and J ends lost 0 bases and 7 bases, in that order; junction bases with no gene match: 1. The CDR3 loop spans 15 amino acids. CDR1 is SGHTA, CDR2 FQGNSA, per germline. The CDR3 DNA is TGTGCCAGCAGCTTAGCAGGACAGGGGGCTGAAAAACTGTTTTTT. It translates to CASSLAGQGAEKLFF.

The sample holds a few counts of this clonotype. The chain recombines TRBV2 with TRBJ2-7; 7 nucleotides agree with TRBD2. Germline trimming cut 7 bases from V and 4 bases from J; bases unmatched to any gene: 10. Germline V gene sequence: CDR1 SNHLY, CDR2 FYNNEI. This CDR3 region has 14 residues. The CDR3 DNA is TGTGCCAGCAACGGACCGGGACTAACATACGAGCAGTACTTC. Translation gives CASNGPGLTYEQYF.

This clonotype was counted many times. V and J are TRBV7-2 and TRBJ2-3, with a possible D match to TRBD2 (5 bases). CDR3 size: 17 residues. Deletions cut 4 bases from V and 6 bases from J, with 23 bases between. Germline CDR1 is SGHTA and CDR2 is FQGNSA. The chain's CDR3 is CASSSQWEVGLSDTQYF. The CDR3 DNA reads TGTGCCAGCAGCTCCCAATGGGAAGTCGGACTCTCGGATACGCAGTATTTT. Combining the CDR3 with reference TRBV7-2 and TRBJ2-3 gives the whole variable domain GAGVSQSPSNKVTEKGKDVELRCDPISGHTALYWYRQSLGQGLEFLIYFQGNSAPDKSGLPSDRFSAERTGGSVSTLTIQRTQQEDSAVYLCASSSQWEVGLSDTQYFGPGTRLTVL.

A single count supports this clonotype. The chain carries TRBV7-3 and TRBJ2-3; D is ambiguous. This CDR3 has 14 residues. CDR1 is SGHTA, CDR2 FQGTGA, per germline. Trimming stripped 5 bases from V and 1 base from J, with 10 bases between. The CDR3 loop reads CASSPVGGTDTQYF. The CDR3 DNA follows: TGTGCCAGCAGCCCGGTTGGCGGCACAGATACGCAGTATTTT.

This clonotype occurred a few times. The chain employs TRBV20-1 and TRBJ2-7; TRBD2 matches at 7 bases. With V trimmed by 6 bases and J by 1 base, 12 bases remained unmatched. The CDR3 covers 15 residues. CDR1 and CDR2 (germline): DFQATT, SNEGSKA (reference sequence). In nucleotides, the CDR3 is TGCAGTGCCGACGTGTCGCGGGAGTTATCCTACGAGCAGTACTTC. This codes for CSADVSRELSYEQYF.

Comment on this clonotype: A read error may explain this, as a much larger clone is one base away. No conserved phenylalanine or tryptophan is present at the end of the CDR3, so a read error is the likely explanation. The CDR3 spells CASSPQQGADTEAFS. In DNA, the CDR3 is TGTGCCAGCTCACCACAACAGGGGGCTGACACTGAAGCTTTCTCT. This chain links TRBV18 with TRBJ1-1; 9 bases line up with TRBD1. Germline V gene lookup returns CDR1 KGHSH and CDR2 LQKENI. Trimming took 1 base from V and 3 from J; bases not matched to a gene: 3. The CDR3 is made up of 15 amino acids.

This clonotype was counted ten times or more. J is TRBJ1-2 and V is TRBV15; TRBD1 is a possible D gene (5 bases). Trimming cost V 5 bases and J 3 bases, with 10 bases left between them. The CDR3 consists of 13 residues. Germline V gene data show CDR1 as LNHNV and CDR2 as YYDKDF (reference sequence). The CDR3 is CATSLGGDYGYTF. The CDR3, as DNA: TGTGCCACCAGCCTTGGGGGGGACTATGGCTACACCTTC.

The chain employs TRBV12-5 and TRBJ1-6; D not resolved. Trimming took 3 bases from V and 5 from J, leaving 8 bases between them. This CDR3 has 14 amino acids. Germline CDR1 is LGHNT and CDR2 is FRNRAP. The chain's CDR3 is CASGFGVNNSPLHF. For the CDR3, the DNA is TGTGCTAGTGGTTTTGGGGTGAATAATTCACCCCTCCACTTT.

This clonotype was seen many times. The genes are TRBV11-2 and TRBJ2-3; D possibly corresponds to TRBD2 (7 bases). With 4 bases removed from V and 2 bases from J, the gap between germline ends came to 19 bases. CDR3 size: 17 residues. Germline V gene data show CDR1 as SGHAT and CDR2 as FQNNGV. The CDR3 region is CASSSWGSGGFTDTQYF. CDR3 DNA sequence: TGTGCCAGCAGCTCATGGGGTTCGGGGGGCTTCACAGATACGCAGTATTTT. The full variable domain, completed using reference TRBV11-2 and TRBJ2-3, is EAGVAQSPRYKIIEKRQSVAFWCNPISGHATLYWYQQILGQGPKLLIQFQNNGVVDDSQLPKDRFSAERLKGVDSTLKIQPAKLEDSAVYLCASSSWGSGGFTDTQYFGPGTRLTVL.

The table lists this clonotype with many counts. J is TRBJ2-7 and V is TRBV2; D gene uncertain. The ends were cut back, 6 bases at V and 2 bases at J, with 8 bases in the middle. The CDR3 sequence is 12 residues long. Germline loops: CDR1 SNHLY, CDR2 FYNNEI. CDR3 in DNA: TGTGCCAGCAGGACCCCCACCTACGAGCAGTACTTC. Its translation: CASRTPTYEQYF.

This clonotype appeared many times. This chain connects TRBV20-1 to TRBJ1-1; possibly TRBD1 for D (5 bases). Trimming took 5 bases from V and 4 from J, leaving 11 bases between them. Germline V gene lookup returns CDR1 DFQATT and CDR2 SNEGSKA (reference sequence). The CDR3 is 12 amino acids. The CDR3 protein is CSALSGVTEAFF. CDR3 bases: TGCAGTGCTCTGTCGGGGGTCACTGAAGCTTTCTTT.

This clonotype was seen repeatedly, ten times or more. This rearrangement joins TRBV27 to TRBJ2-7, with TRBD1 identical over 10 bases. V shed 6 bases, J shed 1 base, and the junction held 3 bases outside the gene matches. Germline CDR1 is MNHEY and CDR2 is SMNVEV (reference sequence). CDR3 size: 14 residues. The CDR3 bases are TGTGCCAGCAGAAAGGGACAGGGGTCCTACGAGCAGTACTTC. Translated: CASRKGQGSYEQYF.

A single count supports this clonotype. This chain joins TRBV7-9 and TRBJ2-7; 8 nucleotides align to TRBD1. CDR1 and CDR2 (germline): SEHNR, FQNEAQ (reference sequence). J gave up 5 bases and V 5 bases, and 8 bases lay outside the gene matches. The CDR3 loop spans 14 amino acids. The CDR3 here is CASSNYQGADEQYF. CDR3 sequence (DNA): TGTGCCAGCAGCAACTACCAGGGGGCGGACGAGCAGTACTTC.

The sample holds many counts of this clonotype. This chain uses TRBV7-9 with TRBJ2-7; tentatively, D is TRBD1 (5 bases). V lost 6 bases to trimming and J lost 0 bases, with 9 bases between them. The length of the CDR3 is 13 residues. The germline gives CDR1 SEHNR, CDR2 FQNEAQ (reference sequence). CDR3 coding DNA: TGTGCCAGCAGGAAGGACACCTCCTACGAGCAGTACTTC. Translating gives CASRKDTSYEQYF.

This chain joins TRBV29-1 and TRBJ2-3; a possible D gene is TRBD2 (6 bases). V lost 5 bases to trimming and J lost 5 bases, with 14 bases between them. Germline values: CDR1 SQVTM, CDR2 ANQGSEA. The length of the CDR3 is 13 residues. The CDR3: CSVRGIGIDTQYF. The CDR3 DNA sequence: TGCAGCGTTCGCGGGATCGGGATAGATACGCAGTATTTT.

The chain combines TRBV18 with TRBJ1-6, with unresolved D. The V gene lost 3 bases and the J gene lost 12 bases, with 12 bases spanning the gap. CDR1 is KGHSH and CDR2 is LQKENI in the germline V gene. This CDR3 has 13 residues. In DNA form, the CDR3 reads TGTGCCAGCTCACCCCGAGGTGAGGAACCCCTCCACTTT. This translates into CASSPRGEEPLHF.

This clonotype was seen a few times. The rearrangement links TRBV29-1 to TRBJ2-2; tentatively, D is TRBD2 (5 bases). CDR3 length: 12 residues. Trimming took off 3 bases at V and 6 bases at J, with 8 bases between the two ends. Per the germline V gene, CDR1 is SQVTM and CDR2 is ANQGSEA. The CDR3, as DNA: TGCAGCGTTGATCGAGGGCCCGGGGAGCTGTTTTTT. Translated, it gives CSVDRGPGELFF.

About this clonotype: A junction end diverges from the germline sequence, so it may reflect a read error. The chain carries TRBV5-1 and TRBJ2-5, with a tentative D call TRBD2 (5 bases). CDR3 length equals 16 residues. Germline CDR1 is SGHRS and CDR2 is YFSETQ. CDR3 nucleotide sequence: TGCGCCAGCAGCTTGGTCGGCGGAGGAGACCAAGAGATCCAGTACTTC. The encoded protein is CASSLVGGGDQEIQYF.